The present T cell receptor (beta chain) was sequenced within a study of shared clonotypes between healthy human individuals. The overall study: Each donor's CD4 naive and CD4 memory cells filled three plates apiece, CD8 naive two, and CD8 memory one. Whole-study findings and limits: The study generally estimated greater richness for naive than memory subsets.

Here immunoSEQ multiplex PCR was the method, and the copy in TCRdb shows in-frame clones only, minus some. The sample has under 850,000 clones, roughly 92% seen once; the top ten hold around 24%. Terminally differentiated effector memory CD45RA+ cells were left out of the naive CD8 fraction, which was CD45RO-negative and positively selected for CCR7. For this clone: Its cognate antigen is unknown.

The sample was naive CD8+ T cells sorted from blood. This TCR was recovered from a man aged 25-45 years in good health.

The CDR3 DNA reads TGTGCCAGCAGCTTCAGGGGCAGTCTCTATGGCTACACCTTC. Its protein product is CASSFRGSLYGYTF. The chain links TRBV5-6 to TRBJ1-2; the D gene is possibly TRBD1 (6 bases). The CDR3 totals 14 residues. The V end lost 2 bases, the J end lost 4 bases, and 12 bases lay between the germline ends. CDR1 and CDR2 (germline): SGHDT, YYEEEE.